Detailed here is one TCR beta chain. TCR beta CDR3 regions were amplified from RNA transcripts. A first-round RT-PCR of the TCR CDR3 used the HTBI primer set. TCRdb re-derived calls from the multiplex PCR reads in MiXCR, one entry per CDR3 protein. The table lists hundreds of thousands of distinct CDR3 sequences, around 38% of them singletons. This record belongs to a study of T cells in Graves' hyperthyroidism and ophthalmopathy. The diagnoses drew upon clinical symptoms, serum thyroxine and TRAb, thyroid ultrasound and orbital computed tomography. From 10 ml of fresh peripheral blood, PBMCs were isolated. The CDR3 loop spans 15 amino acids. Trimming cost V 4 bases and J 1 base; bases outside gene matches: 2. Germline V lookup: CDR1 DFQATT, CDR2 SNEGSKA (reference sequence).

J is TRBJ1-4 and V is TRBV20-1; 11 bases align to TRBD1. The sequencing input was blood. This receptor was taken from a man younger than 35 with Graves' hyperthyroidism. The CDR3 DNA is TGCAGTGCTACCGGGACAGGGGGAACTAATGAAAAACTGTTTTTT. Its protein is CSATGTGGTNEKLFF.